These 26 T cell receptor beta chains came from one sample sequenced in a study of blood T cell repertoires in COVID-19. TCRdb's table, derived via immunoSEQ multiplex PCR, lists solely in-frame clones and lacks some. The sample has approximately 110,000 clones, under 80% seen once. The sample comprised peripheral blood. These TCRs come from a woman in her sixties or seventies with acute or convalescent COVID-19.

For the CDR3, the DNA is TGCAGTGCTAGTGGTGGGGAGGTAGATGGCTACACCTTC. Amino acids: CSASGGEVDGYTF. V and J are TRBV20-1 and TRBJ1-2; D not certain. The CDR3 extends over 13 amino acids. The germline V gene has CDR1 DFQATT and CDR2 SNEGSKA (reference sequence). The ends were cut back, 3 bases at V and 6 bases at J, with 14 bases in the middle.

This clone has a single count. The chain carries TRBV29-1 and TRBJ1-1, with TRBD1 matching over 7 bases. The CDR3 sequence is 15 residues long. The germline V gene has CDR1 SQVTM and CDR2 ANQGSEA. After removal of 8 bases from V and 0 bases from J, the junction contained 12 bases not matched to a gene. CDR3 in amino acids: CSTHRGGGMNTEAFF. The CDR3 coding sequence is TGCAGCACCCACAGGGGAGGAGGCATGAACACTGAAGCTTTCTTT.

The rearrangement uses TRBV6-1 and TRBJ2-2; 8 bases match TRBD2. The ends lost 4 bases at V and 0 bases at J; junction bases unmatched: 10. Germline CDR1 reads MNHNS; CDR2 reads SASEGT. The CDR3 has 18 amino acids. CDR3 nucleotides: TGTGCCAGCAGTGCCCCGGCGGTTAGCGGGGCGAACACCGGGGAGCTGTTTTTT. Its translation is CASSAPAVSGANTGELFF.

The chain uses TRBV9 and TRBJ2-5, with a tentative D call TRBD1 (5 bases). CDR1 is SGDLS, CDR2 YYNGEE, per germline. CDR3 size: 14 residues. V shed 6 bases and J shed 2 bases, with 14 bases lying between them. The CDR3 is CASNPQGSQETQYF. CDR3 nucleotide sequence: TGTGCCAGCAACCCTCAGGGATCTCAAGAGACCCAGTACTTC.

The CDR3 nucleotides read TGTGCCAGCAGCTTGGGGACTTTAGAGTATGGCTACACCTTC. It encodes CASSLGTLEYGYTF. The chain carries TRBV7-9 and TRBJ1-2; D might be TRBD1 (5 bases). Trimming removed 3 bases from V and 5 bases from J, with 13 bases in between. This CDR3 has 14 amino acids. The germline V gene encodes CDR1 SEHNR and CDR2 FQNEAQ (reference sequence).

The CDR3 protein is CASALVASGNNEQFF. The CDR3 nucleotides are TGCGCCAGCGCCCTAGTGGCTAGCGGCAACAATGAGCAGTTCTTC. The chain couples TRBV5-1 to TRBJ2-1, with 7 bases aligning to TRBD2. The V gene end was trimmed by 7 bases and the J gene end by 5 bases; junction bases not matched to a gene: 12. Germline CDR1 SGHRS, CDR2 YFSETQ. The CDR3 is made up of 15 amino acids.

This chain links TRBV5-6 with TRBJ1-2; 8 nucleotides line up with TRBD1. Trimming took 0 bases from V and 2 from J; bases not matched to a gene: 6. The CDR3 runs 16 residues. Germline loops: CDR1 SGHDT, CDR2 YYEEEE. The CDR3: CASSLARTGPNYGYTF. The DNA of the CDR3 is TGTGCCAGCAGCTTGGCCCGGACAGGGCCAAACTATGGCTACACCTTC.

The CDR3 region is CASSPDRAQETQYF. In DNA form, the CDR3 reads TGTGCCAGCTCACCTGACAGGGCCCAAGAGACCCAGTACTTC. The V and J genes are TRBV18 and TRBJ2-5; 7 bases fit TRBD1. This CDR3 has 14 amino acids. In germline, CDR1 is KGHSH, CDR2 LQKENI. V dropped 3 bases and J dropped 1; count of bases not matched to a gene: 2.

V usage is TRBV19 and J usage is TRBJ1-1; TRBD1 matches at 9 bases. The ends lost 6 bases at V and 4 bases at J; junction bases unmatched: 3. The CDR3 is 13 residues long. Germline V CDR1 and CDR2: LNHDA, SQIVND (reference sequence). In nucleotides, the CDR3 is TGTGCCAGTAGGGGACAGGGTTCCACTGAAGCTTTCTTT. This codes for CASRGQGSTEAFF.

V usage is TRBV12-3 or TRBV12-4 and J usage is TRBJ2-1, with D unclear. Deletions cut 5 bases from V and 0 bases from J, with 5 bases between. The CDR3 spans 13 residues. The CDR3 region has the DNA TGTGCCAGCAGTCAGGACTCCTACAATGAGCAGTTCTTC. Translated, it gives CASSQDSYNEQFF.

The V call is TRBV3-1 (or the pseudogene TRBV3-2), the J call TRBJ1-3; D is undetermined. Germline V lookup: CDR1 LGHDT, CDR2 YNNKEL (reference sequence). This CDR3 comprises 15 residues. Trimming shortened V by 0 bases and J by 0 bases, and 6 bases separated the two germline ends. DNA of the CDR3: TGTGCCAGCAGCCAAGATTGGAGCTCTGGAAACACCATATATTTT. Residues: CASSQDWSSGNTIYF.

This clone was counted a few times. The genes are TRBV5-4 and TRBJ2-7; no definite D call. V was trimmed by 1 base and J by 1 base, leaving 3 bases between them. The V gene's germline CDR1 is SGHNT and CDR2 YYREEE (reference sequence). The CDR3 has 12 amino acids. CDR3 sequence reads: CASSLQSYEQYF. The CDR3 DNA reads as TGTGCCAGCAGCTTGCAGTCCTACGAGCAGTACTTC.

The CDR3 region has the DNA TGTGCCAGCAGCCTAGACAGGGGGCCTCAGGAGACCCAGTACTTC. Translated: CASSLDRGPQETQYF. The genes are TRBV7-2 and TRBJ2-5; 10 bases align to TRBD1. The CDR3 covers 15 residues. V dropped 5 bases and J dropped 5; count of bases not matched to a gene: 8. Per germline, CDR1 SGHTA and CDR2 FQGNSA. The full variable domain, with the rest looked up from reference TRBV7-2 and TRBJ2-5, is GAGVSQSPSNKVTEKGKDVELRCDPISGHTALYWYRQSLGQGLEFLIYFQGNSAPDKSGLPSDRFSAERTGGSVSTLTIQRTQQEDSAVYLCASSLDRGPQETQYFGPGTRLLVL.

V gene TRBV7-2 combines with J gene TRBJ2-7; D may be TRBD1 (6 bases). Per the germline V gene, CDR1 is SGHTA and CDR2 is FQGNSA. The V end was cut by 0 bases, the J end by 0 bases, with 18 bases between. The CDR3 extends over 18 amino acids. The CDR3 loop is CASSLASMDQGSSYEQYF. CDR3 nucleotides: TGTGCCAGCAGCTTAGCATCCATGGATCAGGGGTCCTCCTACGAGCAGTACTTC.

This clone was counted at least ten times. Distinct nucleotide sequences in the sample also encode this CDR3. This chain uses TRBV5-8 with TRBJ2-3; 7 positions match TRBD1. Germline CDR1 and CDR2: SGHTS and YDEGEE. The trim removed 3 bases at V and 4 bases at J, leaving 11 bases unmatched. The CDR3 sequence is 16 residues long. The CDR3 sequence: CASSSPQTGSADTQYF. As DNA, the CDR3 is TGTGCCAGCAGCTCCCCGCAGACAGGGTCGGCAGATACGCAGTATTTT.

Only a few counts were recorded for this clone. In DNA, the CDR3 is TGTGCCAGCTCACCCCAGGGGGGCCCTGGGGCCAACGTCCTGACTTTC. It encodes CASSPQGGPGANVLTF. This chain connects TRBV18 to TRBJ2-6; weak D call: TRBD1 (7 bases). Germline lookup yields CDR1 KGHSH and CDR2 LQKENI. The CDR3 is 16 amino acids. V gave up 3 bases and J gave up 2 bases, with 11 bases separating them.

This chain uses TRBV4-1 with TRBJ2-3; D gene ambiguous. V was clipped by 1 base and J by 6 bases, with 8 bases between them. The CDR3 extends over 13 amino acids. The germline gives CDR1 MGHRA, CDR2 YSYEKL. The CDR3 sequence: CASSQARVDTQYF. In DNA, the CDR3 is TGCGCCAGCAGCCAAGCTCGGGTGGATACGCAGTATTTT.

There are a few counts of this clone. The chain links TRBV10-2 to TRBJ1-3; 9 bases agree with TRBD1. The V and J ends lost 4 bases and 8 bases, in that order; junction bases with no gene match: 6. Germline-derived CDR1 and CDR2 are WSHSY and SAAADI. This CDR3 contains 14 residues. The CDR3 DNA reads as TGCGCCAGCAGTGCGGGACAGGGAGTTGACACCATATATTTT. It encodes CASSAGQGVDTIYF.

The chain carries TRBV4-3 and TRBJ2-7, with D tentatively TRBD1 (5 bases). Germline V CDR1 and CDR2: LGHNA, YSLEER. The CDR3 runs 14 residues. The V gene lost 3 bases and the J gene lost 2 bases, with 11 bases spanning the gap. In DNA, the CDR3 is TGCGCCAGCAGCCACAGGGTTGGGACCTACGAGCAGTACTTC. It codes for CASSHRVGTYEQYF.

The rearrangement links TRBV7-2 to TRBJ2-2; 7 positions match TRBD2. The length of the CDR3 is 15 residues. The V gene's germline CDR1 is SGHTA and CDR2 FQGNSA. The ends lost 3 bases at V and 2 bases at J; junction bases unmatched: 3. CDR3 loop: CASSLRGTNTGELFF. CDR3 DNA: TGTGCCAGCAGCTTGCGGGGGACCAACACCGGGGAGCTGTTTTTT. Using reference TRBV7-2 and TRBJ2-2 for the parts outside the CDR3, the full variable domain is GAGVSQSPSNKVTEKGKDVELRCDPISGHTALYWYRQSLGQGLEFLIYFQGNSAPDKSGLPSDRFSAERTGGSVSTLTIQRTQQEDSAVYLCASSLRGTNTGELFFGEGSRLTVL.

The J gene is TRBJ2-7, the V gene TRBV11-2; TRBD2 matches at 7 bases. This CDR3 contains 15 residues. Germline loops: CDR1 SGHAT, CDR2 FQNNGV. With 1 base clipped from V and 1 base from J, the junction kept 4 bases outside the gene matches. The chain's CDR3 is CASSLGDYPSYEQYF. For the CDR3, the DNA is TGTGCCAGCAGCTTAGGGGACTATCCGTCCTACGAGCAGTACTTC.

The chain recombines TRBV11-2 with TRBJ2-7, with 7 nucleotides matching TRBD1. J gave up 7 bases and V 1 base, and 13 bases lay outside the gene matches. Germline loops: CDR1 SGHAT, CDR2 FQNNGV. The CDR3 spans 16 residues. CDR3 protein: CASSLGPGQWPGEQYF. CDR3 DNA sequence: TGTGCCAGCAGCTTAGGGCCGGGACAGTGGCCGGGTGAGCAGTACTTC. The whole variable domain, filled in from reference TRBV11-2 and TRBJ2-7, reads EAGVAQSPRYKIIEKRQSVAFWCNPISGHATLYWYQQILGQGPKLLIQFQNNGVVDDSQLPKDRFSAERLKGVDSTLKIQPAKLEDSAVYLCASSLGPGQWPGEQYFGPGTRLTVT.

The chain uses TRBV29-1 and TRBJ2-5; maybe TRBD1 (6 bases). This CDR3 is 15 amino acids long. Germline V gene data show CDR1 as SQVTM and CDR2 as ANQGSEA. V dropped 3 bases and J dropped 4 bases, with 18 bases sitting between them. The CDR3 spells CSVDRGGYSIETQYF. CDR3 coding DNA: TGCAGCGTTGACAGAGGGGGTTACTCCATAGAGACCCAGTACTTC.

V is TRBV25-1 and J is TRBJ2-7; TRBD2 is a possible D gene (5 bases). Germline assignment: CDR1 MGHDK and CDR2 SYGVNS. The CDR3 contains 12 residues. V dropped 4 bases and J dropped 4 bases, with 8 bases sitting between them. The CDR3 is CASSVSGYEQYF. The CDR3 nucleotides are TGTGCCAGCAGTGTCTCGGGGTACGAGCAGTACTTC.

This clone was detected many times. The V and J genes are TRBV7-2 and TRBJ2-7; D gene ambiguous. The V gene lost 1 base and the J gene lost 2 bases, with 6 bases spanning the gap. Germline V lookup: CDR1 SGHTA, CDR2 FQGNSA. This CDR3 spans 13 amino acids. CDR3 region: CASSLVFPYEQYF. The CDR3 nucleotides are TGTGCCAGCAGCTTAGTCTTCCCCTACGAGCAGTACTTC.

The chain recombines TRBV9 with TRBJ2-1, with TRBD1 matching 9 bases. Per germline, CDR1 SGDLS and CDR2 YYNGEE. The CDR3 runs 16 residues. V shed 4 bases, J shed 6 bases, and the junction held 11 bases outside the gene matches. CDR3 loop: CASSPQGQGGTNEQFF. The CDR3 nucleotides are TGTGCCAGCAGCCCCCAGGGACAGGGAGGTACCAATGAGCAGTTCTTC. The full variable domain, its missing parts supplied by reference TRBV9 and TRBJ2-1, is DSGVTQTPKHLITATGQRVTLRCSPRSGDLSVYWYQQSLDQGLQFLIQYYNGEERAKGNILERFSAQQFPDLHSELNLSSLELGDSALYFCASSPQGQGGTNEQFFGPGTRLTVL.